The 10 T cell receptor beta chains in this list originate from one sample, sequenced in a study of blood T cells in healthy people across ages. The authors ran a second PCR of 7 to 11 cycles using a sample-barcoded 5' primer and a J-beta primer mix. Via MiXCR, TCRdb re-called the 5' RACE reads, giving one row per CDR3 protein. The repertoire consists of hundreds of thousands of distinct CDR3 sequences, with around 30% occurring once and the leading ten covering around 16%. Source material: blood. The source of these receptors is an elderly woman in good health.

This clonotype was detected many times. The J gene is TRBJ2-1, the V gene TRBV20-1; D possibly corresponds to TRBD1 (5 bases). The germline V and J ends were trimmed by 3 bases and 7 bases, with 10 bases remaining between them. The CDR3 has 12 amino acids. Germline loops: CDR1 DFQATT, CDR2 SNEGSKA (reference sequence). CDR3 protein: CSASQGANEQFF. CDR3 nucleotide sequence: TGCAGTGCTAGCCAAGGGGCAAATGAGCAGTTCTTC.

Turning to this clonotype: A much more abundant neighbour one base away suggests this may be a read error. The chain's CDR3 is CSGPKSTDTQYF. CDR3 nucleotide sequence: TGCAGCGGTCCCAAATCCACAGATACGCAGTATTTT. This sequence joins TRBV29-1 and TRBJ2-3, with D unresolved. The CDR3 contains 12 residues. V was clipped by 7 bases and J by 2 bases, with 10 bases between them. Germline CDR1 reads SQVTM; CDR2 reads ANQGSEA.

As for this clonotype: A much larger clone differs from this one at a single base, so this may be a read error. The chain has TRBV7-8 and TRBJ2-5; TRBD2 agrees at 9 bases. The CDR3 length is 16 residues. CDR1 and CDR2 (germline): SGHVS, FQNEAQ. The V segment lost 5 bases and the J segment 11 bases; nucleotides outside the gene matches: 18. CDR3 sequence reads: CASSIHSSGTYNEQYF. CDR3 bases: TGTGCCAGCAGCATCCACTCTAGCGGGACCTACAATGAGCAGTACTTC.

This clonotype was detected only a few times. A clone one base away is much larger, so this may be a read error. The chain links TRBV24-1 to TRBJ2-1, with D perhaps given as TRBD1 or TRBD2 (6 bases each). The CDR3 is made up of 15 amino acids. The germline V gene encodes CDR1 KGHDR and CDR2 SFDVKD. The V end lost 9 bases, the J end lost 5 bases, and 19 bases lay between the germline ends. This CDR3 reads CATAPGGDGDNEQFF. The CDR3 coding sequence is TGTGCCACCGCCCCCGGGGGCGACGGGGACAATGAGCAGTTCTTC.

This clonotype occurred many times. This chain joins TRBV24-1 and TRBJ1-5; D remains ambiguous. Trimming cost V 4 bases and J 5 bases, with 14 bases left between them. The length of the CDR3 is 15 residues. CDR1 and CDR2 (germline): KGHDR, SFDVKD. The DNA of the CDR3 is TGTGCCACCAGTGACCCAGGAATAGCGGATCAGCCCCAGCATTTT. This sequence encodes CATSDPGIADQPQHF.

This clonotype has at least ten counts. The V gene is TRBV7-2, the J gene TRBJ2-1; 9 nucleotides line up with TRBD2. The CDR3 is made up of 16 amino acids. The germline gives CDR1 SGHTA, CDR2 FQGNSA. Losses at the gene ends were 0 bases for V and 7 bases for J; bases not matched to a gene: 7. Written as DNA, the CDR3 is TGTGCCAGCAGCTTAGCGTCGCGGGGGGGCCAGAATGAGCAGTTCTTC. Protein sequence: CASSLASRGGQNEQFF.

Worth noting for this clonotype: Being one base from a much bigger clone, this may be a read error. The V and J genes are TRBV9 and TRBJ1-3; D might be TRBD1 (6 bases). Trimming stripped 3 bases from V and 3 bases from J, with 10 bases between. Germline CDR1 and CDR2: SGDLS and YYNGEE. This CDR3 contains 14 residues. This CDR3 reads CASSGAGDGNTIYF. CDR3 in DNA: TGTGCCAGCAGCGGAGCAGGGGATGGAAACACCATATATTTT.

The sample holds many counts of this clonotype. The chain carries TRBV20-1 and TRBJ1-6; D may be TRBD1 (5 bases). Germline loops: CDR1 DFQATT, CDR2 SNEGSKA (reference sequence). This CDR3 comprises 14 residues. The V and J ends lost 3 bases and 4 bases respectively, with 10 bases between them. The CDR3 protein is CSARSTAYNSPLHF. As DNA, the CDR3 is TGCAGTGCTAGGTCGACAGCTTATAATTCACCCCTCCACTTT.

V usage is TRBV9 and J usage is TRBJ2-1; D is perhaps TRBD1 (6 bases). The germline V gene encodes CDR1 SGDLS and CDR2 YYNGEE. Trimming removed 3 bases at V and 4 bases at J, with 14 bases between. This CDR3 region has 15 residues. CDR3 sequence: CASSAGAGYYNEQFF. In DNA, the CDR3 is TGTGCCAGCAGCGCAGGGGCAGGATATTACAATGAGCAGTTCTTC. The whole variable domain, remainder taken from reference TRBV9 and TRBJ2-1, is DSGVTQTPKHLITATGQRVTLRCSPRSGDLSVYWYQQSLDQGLQFLIQYYNGEERAKGNILERFSAQQFPDLHSELNLSSLELGDSALYFCASSAGAGYYNEQFFGPGTRLTVL.

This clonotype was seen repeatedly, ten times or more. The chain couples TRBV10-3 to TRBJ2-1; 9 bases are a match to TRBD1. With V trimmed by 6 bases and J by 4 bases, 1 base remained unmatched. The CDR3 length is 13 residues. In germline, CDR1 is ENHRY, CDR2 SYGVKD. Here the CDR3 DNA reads TGTGCCATCAGAGGGACAGGGTACAATGAGCAGTTCTTC. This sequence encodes CAIRGTGYNEQFF.